This T cell receptor beta chain was identified in a study of T-cell memory formation after mild COVID-19. Study-wide points: Pre-infection memory held some responding clones, suggesting pre-existing cross-reactive T cells responded.

This clonotype was picked up many times. The antigen is not known. TCRdb processed the 5' RACE reads anew with MiXCR; each CDR3 protein has one entry. The sample has roughly 51,000 distinct CDR3 sequences, 7% to 8% seen once. Germline assignment: CDR1 LGHDT and CDR2 YNNKEL (reference sequence). After removal of 10 bases from V and 2 bases from J, the junction contained 4 bases not matched to a gene. This CDR3 has 12 amino acids. The sequence came from a man younger than 35 who had mild COVID-19 (a few samples of this study predate the infection). Cell type and time point are not known. The chain carries TRBV3-1 and TRBJ2-5, with TRBD2 matching 7 bases. What was sequenced was PBMCs or a T cell subset sorted from them (not recorded which). The DNA for the CDR3 is TGTGCCACTCAGCGGGAACAAGAGACCCAGTACTTC. It yields the protein CATQREQETQYF.